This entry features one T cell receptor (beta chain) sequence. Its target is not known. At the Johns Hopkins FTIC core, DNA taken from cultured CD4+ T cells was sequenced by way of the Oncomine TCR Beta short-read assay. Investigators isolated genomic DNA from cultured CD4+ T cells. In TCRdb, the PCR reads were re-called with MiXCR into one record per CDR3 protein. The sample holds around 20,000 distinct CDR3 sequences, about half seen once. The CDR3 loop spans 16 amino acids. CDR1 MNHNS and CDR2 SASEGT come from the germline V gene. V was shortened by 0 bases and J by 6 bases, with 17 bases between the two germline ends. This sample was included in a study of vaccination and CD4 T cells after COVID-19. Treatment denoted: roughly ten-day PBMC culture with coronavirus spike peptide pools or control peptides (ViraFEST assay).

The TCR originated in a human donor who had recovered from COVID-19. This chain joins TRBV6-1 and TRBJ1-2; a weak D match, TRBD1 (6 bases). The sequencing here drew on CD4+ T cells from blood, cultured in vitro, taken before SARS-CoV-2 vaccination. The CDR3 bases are TGTGCCAGCAGTGAAGCTGGCCTAGGGACATCACATGGCTACACCTTC. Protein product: CASSEAGLGTSHGYTF.